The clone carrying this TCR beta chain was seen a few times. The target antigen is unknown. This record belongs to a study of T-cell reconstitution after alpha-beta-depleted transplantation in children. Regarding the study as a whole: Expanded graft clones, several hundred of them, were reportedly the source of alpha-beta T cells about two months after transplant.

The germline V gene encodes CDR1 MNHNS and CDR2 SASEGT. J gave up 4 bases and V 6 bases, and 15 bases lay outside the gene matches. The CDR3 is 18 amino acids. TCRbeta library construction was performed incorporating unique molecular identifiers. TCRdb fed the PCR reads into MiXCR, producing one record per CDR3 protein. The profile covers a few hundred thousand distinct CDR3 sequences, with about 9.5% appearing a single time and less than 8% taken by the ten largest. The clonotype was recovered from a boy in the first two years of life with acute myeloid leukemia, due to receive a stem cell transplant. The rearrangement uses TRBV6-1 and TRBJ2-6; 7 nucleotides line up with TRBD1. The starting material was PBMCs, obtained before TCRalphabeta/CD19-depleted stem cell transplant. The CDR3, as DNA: TGTGCCAGCAGGCCCCTACTACTCGACAGGGCCGGGGCCAACGTCCTGACTTTC. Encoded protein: CASRPLLLDRAGANVLTF.